This TCR beta chain was identified during a study of blood T cell repertoires in COVID-19. Background on the study: Collection of acute and convalescent COVID-19 samples took place in the United States, Italy and Spain. T cells, B-cell-depleted T cells, or PBMCs provided the cDNA or gDNA that served as material.

As handled by the study authors: Estimates of nucleated cell counts were drawn from the amplification of reference gene primers. TCRdb's table, derived via immunoSEQ multiplex PCR, lists solely in-frame clones and lacks some. V, J and clone size reflect that table, while D and trimming were determined from the DNA. The sample yields 230,000 or so clones, less than 90% seen once. The CDR3 runs to 15 residues. V was cut by 2 bases and J by 0 bases, with 8 bases left in between. The germline V gene encodes CDR1 SEHNR and CDR2 FQNEAQ (reference sequence). The sequence was collected from a man in his forties or fifties with active or convalescent COVID-19. The chain carries TRBV7-9 and TRBJ1-3, with a possible D match to TRBD1 (6 bases). The sequenced sample consisted of peripheral blood. CDR3 coding DNA: TGTGCCAGCAGCTTAAGGGGGTACTCTGGAAACACCATATATTTT. Translation: CASSLRGYSGNTIYF.